This entry is about one T cell receptor (beta chain). The CDR3 totals 16 residues. Looked up from germline, CDR1 is SGHAT and CDR2 is FQNNGV. V was clipped by 0 bases and J by 8 bases; unmatched bases: 7. The method was immunoSEQ multiplex PCR; TCRdb's version includes in-frame clones alone and lacks a portion of them. In the table there are around 500,000 clones, roughly 90% of which are singletons. This specimen comes from a study of blood T cell repertoires in COVID-19. This clonotype was obtained from a middle-aged woman who had recovered from COVID-19. Sequencing input: PBMCs or T cells enriched from blood (not recorded which). This chain joins TRBV11-2 and TRBJ2-1; 10 nucleotides match TRBD2. This chain's CDR3 is CASSLDRPSGSYEQFF. CDR3 DNA sequence: TGTGCCAGCAGCTTAGATCGGCCTAGCGGGAGTTATGAGCAGTTCTTC.